This T cell receptor (beta chain) was recorded in a study of cytomegalovirus exposure and HLA in healthy donors. Germline CDR1 is MGHDK and CDR2 is SYGVNS. This CDR3 comprises 13 residues. V was cut by 8 bases and J by 2 bases, with 7 bases left in between. PCR primers comprised 60 Vbeta and 13 Jbeta primers. The assay was immunoSEQ multiplex PCR, and TCRdb's table has in-frame clones only and misses some. The profile shows 200,000 to 300,000 clones, more than 70% of them singletons. Concerning this clone: The antigen is not known.

General study results and limits: Through in vitro validation, three CMV-associated chains were shown to be specific for CMV antigens.

The sequencing sample was made of PBMCs. The clonotype originates from a boy aged 5-17 years in good health and CMV-seronegative. The rearrangement links TRBV25-1 to TRBJ2-6; D is uncertain. The CDR3 DNA follows: TGTGCCAGCGGCCCGCCTGGGGCCAACGTCCTGACTTTC. Translated: CASGPPGANVLTF.